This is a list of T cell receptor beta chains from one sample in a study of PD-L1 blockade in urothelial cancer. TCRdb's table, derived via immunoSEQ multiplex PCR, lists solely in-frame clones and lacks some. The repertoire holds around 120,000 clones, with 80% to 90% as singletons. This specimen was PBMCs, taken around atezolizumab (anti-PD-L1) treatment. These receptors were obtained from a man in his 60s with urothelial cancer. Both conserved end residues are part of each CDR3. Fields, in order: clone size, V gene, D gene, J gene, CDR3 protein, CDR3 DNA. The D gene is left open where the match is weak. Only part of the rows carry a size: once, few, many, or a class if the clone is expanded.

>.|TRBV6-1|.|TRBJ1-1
CASTSDRWENTEAFF
TGTGCCAGCACGTCCGACAGGTGGGAGAACACTGAAGCTTTCTTT
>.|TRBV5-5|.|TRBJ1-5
CASSFRESNQPQHF
TGTGCCAGCAGCTTTCGAGAGAGCAATCAGCCCCAGCATTTT
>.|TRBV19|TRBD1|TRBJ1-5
CASLDRGVNQPQHF
TGTGCCAGCCTCGACAGGGGAGTAAATCAGCCCCAGCATTTT
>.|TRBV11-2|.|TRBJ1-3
CASSPYTGAGNTIYF
TGTGCCAGCAGCCCCTATACGGGTGCTGGAAACACCATATATTTT
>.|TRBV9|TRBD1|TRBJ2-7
CASSVEGQGSHEQYF
TGTGCCAGCAGCGTAGAGGGACAGGGGTCCCACGAGCAGTACTTC
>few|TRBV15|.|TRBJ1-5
CATSRQGISNQPQHF
TGTGCCACCAGCAGACAGGGCATCAGCAATCAGCCCCAGCATTTT
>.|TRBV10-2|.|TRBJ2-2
CASSEGQGYAGELFF
TGCGCCAGCAGTGAGGGTCAGGGGTACGCCGGGGAGCTGTTTTTT
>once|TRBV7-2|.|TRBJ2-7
CASSLVGQVYEQYF
TGTGCCAGCAGCTTAGTGGGCCAAGTTTACGAGCAGTACTTC
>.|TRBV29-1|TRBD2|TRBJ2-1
CSVNPAGGSYNEQFF
TGCAGCGTTAACCCGGCGGGGGGGAGCTACAATGAGCAGTTCTTC
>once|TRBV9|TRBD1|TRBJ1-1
CASSESTGGEAFF
TGTGCCAGCAGCGAATCGACAGGGGGCGAAGCTTTCTTT
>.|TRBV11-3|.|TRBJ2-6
CASSLALANSGANVLTF
TGTGCCAGCAGCTTGGCCCTGGCCAACTCTGGGGCCAACGTCCTGACTTTC
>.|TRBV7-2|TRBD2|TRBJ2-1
CASSTYTSGEQFF
TGTGCCAGCAGCACCTATACTAGCGGTGAGCAGTTCTTC
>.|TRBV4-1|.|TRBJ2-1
CASSSSTRQGKNEQFF
TGCGCCAGCAGCTCGTCGACCCGGCAGGGGAAAAATGAGCAGTTCTTC
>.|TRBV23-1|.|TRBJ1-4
CASSLGQFNEKLFF
TGCGCCAGCAGTCTTGGACAGTTTAATGAAAAACTGTTTTTT
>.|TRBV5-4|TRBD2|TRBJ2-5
CASTSKGTTPFQETQYF
TGTGCCAGCACCTCCAAAGGGACTACCCCATTCCAAGAGACCCAGTACTTC
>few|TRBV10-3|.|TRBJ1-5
CAISDGRDGQPQHF
TGTGCCATCAGTGATGGCAGGGATGGACAGCCCCAGCATTTT
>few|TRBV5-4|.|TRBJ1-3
CASSLAGTGNTIYF
TGTGCCAGCAGCTTGGCGGGTACTGGAAACACCATATATTTT
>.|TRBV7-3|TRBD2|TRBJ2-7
CASSQAGGPLSSYEQYF
TGTGCCAGCAGCCAAGCGGGGGGTCCCCTCAGCTCCTACGAGCAGTACTTC
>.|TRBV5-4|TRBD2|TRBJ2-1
CASSSTSGSSYNEQFF
TGTGCCAGCAGTTCGACTAGCGGGAGTTCGTACAATGAGCAGTTCTTC
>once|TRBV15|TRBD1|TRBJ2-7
CATSSRDSLSSYF
TGTGCCACCAGCAGCCGGGACAGCCTCTCGTCGTACTTC
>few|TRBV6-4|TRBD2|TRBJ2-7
CARRTSGSSYEQYF
TGTGCCAGGCGGACTAGCGGGAGCTCCTACGAGCAGTACTTC
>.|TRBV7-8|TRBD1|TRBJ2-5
CASRQTGDQETQYF
TGTGCCAGCAGACAGACAGGGGATCAAGAGACCCAGTACTTC
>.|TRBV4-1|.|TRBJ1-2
CASSQGGTSYYGYTF
TGCGCCAGCAGCCAAGGAGGAACGAGCTACTATGGCTACACCTTC
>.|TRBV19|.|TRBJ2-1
CASSIDGLLTYNEQFF
TGTGCCAGTAGTATCGATGGGCTCCTAACCTACAATGAGCAGTTCTTC
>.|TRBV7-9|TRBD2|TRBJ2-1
CASSSLVMREGNNEQFF
TGTGCCAGCAGCTCCCTGGTAATGCGGGAGGGAAACAATGAGCAGTTCTTC
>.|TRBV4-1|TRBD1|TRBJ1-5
CASSQDRGGDQPQHF
TGCGCCAGCAGCCAGGACAGGGGGGGCGATCAGCCCCAGCATTTT
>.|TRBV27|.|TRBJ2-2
CASSPPVPGELFF
TGTGCCAGCAGTCCCCCTGTCCCCGGGGAGCTGTTTTTT
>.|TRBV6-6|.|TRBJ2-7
CASSRQFSYEQYF
TGTGCCAGCAGTCGACAGTTTTCCTACGAGCAGTACTTC
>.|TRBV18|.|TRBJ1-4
CASSPKGQGGEKLFF
TGTGCCAGCTCACCGAAGGGCCAGGGCGGTGAAAAACTGTTTTTT
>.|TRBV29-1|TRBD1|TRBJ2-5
CSVEAWDRGPETQYF
TGCAGCGTTGAAGCCTGGGACAGGGGCCCCGAGACCCAGTACTTC
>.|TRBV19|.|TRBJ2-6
CASRRFSNSGANVLTF
TGTGCCAGTAGAAGATTCAGTAACTCTGGGGCCAACGTCCTGACTTTC
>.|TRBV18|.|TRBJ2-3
CASSLTTGGGPSTDTQYF
TGTGCCAGCTCACTTACGACAGGTGGGGGACCTAGCACAGATACGCAGTATTTT
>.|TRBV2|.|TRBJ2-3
CASSVSTDTQYF
TGTGCCAGCAGTGTAAGCACAGATACGCAGTATTTT
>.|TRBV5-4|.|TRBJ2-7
CASSLGSSADYEQYF
TGTGCCAGCAGCTTGGGTTCTAGCGCGGACTACGAGCAGTACTTC
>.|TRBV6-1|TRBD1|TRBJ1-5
CASSVSGGNQPQHF
TGTGCCAGCAGTGTATCAGGGGGGAATCAGCCCCAGCATTTT
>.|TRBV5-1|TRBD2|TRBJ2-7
CASSSGLAASPNYEQYF
TGCGCCAGCAGCTCCGGACTAGCGGCGTCCCCCAACTACGAGCAGTACTTC
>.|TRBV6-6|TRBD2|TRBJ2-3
CASSRAGRGTDTQYF
TGTGCCAGCAGCCGGGCGGGGAGGGGCACAGATACGCAGTATTTT
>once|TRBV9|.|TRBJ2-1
CASSPNRLGNDEQFF
TGTGCCAGCAGCCCAAACAGGTTGGGTAACGATGAGCAGTTCTTC
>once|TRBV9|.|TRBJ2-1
CASPRTGGENNEQFF
TGTGCCAGCCCTCGAACAGGGGGGGAGAACAATGAGCAGTTCTTC
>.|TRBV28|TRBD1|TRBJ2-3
CASSSGQGTPTPTDTQYF
TGTGCCAGCAGCTCGGGACAGGGGACCCCTACCCCCACAGATACGCAGTATTTT
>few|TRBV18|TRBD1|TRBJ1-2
CASSPGRGPPHGYTF
TGTGCCAGCTCACCAGGAAGGGGGCCGCCACATGGCTACACCTTC
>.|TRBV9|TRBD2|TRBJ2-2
CASSTSGGATGELFF
TGTGCCAGCAGCACGAGCGGGGGGGCCACCGGGGAGCTGTTTTTT
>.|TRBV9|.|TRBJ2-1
CASSASDRNYNEQFF
TGTGCCAGCAGCGCCTCCGACAGGAATTACAATGAGCAGTTCTTC
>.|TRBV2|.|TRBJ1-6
CASGRERTDNSPLHF
TGTGCCAGCGGTAGGGAGAGGACAGATAATTCACCCCTCCACTTT
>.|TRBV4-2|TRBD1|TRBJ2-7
CASSQETGGPYEQYF
TGTGCCAGCAGCCAGGAAACAGGGGGACCCTACGAGCAGTACTTC